The T cell receptor beta chain under discussion was sequenced for a study of blood T cell repertoires in COVID-19. TCRdb's table, derived via immunoSEQ multiplex PCR, lists solely in-frame clones and lacks some. The profile covers about 58,000 clones, with approximately 87% appearing a single time and roughly 5.1% taken by the ten largest. Germline assignment: CDR1 SGHTA and CDR2 FQGNSA. The length of the CDR3 is 15 residues. V gave up 4 bases and J gave up 7 bases, with 17 bases separating them. Sequencing was done on a sample of peripheral blood. The receptor was isolated from a man aged 40-49 years with active COVID-19. V gene TRBV7-2 combines with J gene TRBJ2-1; D possibly corresponds to TRBD2 (6 bases). In DNA, the CDR3 is TGTGCCAGCAGCTCCACTTGGAGCGGGCGGAATGAGCAGTTCTTC. Its protein is CASSSTWSGRNEQFF.